This TCR beta chain was recovered during a study of beta chain features in type 1 diabetes. Germline CDR1 SGHTA, CDR2 FQGNSA. Trimming stripped 6 bases from V and 0 bases from J, with 9 bases between. This CDR3 has 14 amino acids. This clone was seen a few times. Isolated RNA was reverse transcribed in full, so expressed TCRB transcripts were sequenced. Libraries were prepared by immunoSEQ multiplex PCR; TCRdb keeps only in-frame clonotypes and omits some of them. The sample has fewer than 900,000 clones, 15% to 20% seen once. This TCR came from a woman aged 18-29 years in good health. Sequenced input: naive CD4+ T cells from blood. The chain combines TRBV7-2 with TRBJ2-1; D gene unclear. The CDR3 DNA reads as TGTGCCAGCAGTTGGGATAGCTCCTACAATGAGCAGTTCTTC. It codes for CASSWDSSYNEQFF.